This T cell receptor (beta chain) was sequenced for a study of T cells after yellow fever vaccination. This clonotype was seen a handful of times. No antigen is known for it. Study-level points and caveats: Abundant clonotypes from the bulk population could contaminate FACS-sorted repertoires.

This CDR3 has 14 residues. Trimming left V 3 bases short and J 13 bases short, with 20 bases between. CDR1 is SEHNR, CDR2 FQNEAQ, per germline (reference sequence). 5'RACE template switching added a universal primer site and UMIs to TCR cDNA. TCRdb itself ran the 5' RACE reads through MiXCR, one entry per CDR3 protein. The sample lists a few hundred thousand distinct CDR3 sequences, 15% to 20% seen once, with 13% to 15% in the top ten. The sequencing here drew on PBMCs, taken 15 days after the yellow fever booster vaccination. The chain has TRBV7-9 and TRBJ2-3, with no clear D. The source of this sequence is a man younger than 40 who received the YFV17D yellow fever vaccine. The CDR3 protein is CASSLTAESIGKYF. The CDR3 DNA is TGTGCCAGCAGCTTGACGGCCGAATCTATTGGGAAGTATTTT.